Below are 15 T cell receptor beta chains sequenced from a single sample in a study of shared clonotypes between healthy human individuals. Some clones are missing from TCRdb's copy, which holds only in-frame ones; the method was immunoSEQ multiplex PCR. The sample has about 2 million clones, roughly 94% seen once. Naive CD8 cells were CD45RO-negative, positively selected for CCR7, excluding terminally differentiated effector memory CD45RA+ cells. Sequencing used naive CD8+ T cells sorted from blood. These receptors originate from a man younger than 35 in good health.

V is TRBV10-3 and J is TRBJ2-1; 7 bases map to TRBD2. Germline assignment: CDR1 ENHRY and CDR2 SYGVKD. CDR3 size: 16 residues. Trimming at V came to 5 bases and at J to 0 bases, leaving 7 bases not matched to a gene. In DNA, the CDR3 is TGTGCCATCAGTCCACTAGCGAGTAGCTCCTACAATGAGCAGTTCTTC. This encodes CAISPLASSSYNEQFF.

CDR3 DNA sequence: TGTGCCAGCTCGCCTCGGACAGGTCAAGAGACCCAGTACTTC. Protein sequence: CASSPRTGQETQYF. V usage is TRBV18 and J usage is TRBJ2-5, with 7 bases lining up with TRBD1. This CDR3 is 14 amino acids long. The germline V gene encodes CDR1 KGHSH and CDR2 LQKENI. Unmatched junction bases numbered 6, after V lost 6 bases and J lost 2 bases.

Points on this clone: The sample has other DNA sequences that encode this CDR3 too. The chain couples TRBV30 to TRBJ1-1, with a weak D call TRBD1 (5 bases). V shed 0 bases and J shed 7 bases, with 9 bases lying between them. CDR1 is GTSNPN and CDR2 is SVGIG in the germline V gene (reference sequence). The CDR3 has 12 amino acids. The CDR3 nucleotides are TGTGCCTGGAGTGTAGGGACGGGTGAAGCTTTCTTT. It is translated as CAWSVGTGEAFF.

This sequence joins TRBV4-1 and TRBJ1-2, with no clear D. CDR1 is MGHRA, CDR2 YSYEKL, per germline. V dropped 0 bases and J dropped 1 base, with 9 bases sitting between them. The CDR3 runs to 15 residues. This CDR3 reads CASSQEPLINYGYTF. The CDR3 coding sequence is TGCGCCAGCAGCCAAGAGCCGTTAATTAACTATGGCTACACCTTC.

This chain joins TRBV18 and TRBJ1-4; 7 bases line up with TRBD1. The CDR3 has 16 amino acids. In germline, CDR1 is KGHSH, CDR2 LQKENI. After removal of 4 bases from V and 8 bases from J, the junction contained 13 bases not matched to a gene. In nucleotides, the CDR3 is TGTGCCAGCTCACTGAGACAGGGAGCACGTGGAGAAAAACTGTTTTTT. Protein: CASSLRQGARGEKLFF.

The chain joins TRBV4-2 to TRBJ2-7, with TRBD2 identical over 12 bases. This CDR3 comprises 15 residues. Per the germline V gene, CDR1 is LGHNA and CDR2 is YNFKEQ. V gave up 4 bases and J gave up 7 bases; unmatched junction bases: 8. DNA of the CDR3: TGTGCCAGCAGCCGACCAACTAGCGGGGGGATTGAGCAGTACTTC. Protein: CASSRPTSGGIEQYF.

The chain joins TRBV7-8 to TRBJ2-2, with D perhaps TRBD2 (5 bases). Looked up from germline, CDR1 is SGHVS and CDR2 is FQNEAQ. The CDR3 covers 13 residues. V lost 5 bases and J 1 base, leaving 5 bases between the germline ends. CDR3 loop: CASSAGNTGELFF. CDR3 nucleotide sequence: TGTGCCAGCAGCGCGGGGAACACCGGGGAGCTGTTTTTT.

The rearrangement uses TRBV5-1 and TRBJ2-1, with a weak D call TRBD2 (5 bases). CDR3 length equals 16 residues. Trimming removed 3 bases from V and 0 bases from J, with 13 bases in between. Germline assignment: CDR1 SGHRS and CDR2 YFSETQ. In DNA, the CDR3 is TGCGCCAGCAGCTATGAGGGCAGACTCTCCTACAATGAGCAGTTCTTC. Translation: CASSYEGRLSYNEQFF.

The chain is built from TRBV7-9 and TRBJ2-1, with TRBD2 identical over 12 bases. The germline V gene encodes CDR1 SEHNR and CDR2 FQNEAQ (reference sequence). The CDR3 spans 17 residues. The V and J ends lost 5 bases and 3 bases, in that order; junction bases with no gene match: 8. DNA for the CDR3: TGTGCCAGCAGCACCCGACTAGCGGGAGATCTCTACAATGAGCAGTTCTTC. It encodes CASSTRLAGDLYNEQFF.

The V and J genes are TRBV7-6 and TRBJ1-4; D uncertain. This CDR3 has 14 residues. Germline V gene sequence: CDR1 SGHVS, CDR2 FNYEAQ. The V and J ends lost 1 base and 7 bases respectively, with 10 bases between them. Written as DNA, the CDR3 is TGTGCCAGCAGCTTAGAAGGTGGAGGTGAAAAACTGTTTTTT. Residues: CASSLEGGGEKLFF.

The CDR3 sequence: CASRTSRAGFGEQYF. Written as DNA, the CDR3 is TGTGCCAGCAGAACTAGCAGGGCCGGTTTTGGCGAGCAGTACTTC. The chain joins TRBV6-6 to TRBJ2-7; possible D gene TRBD2, 6 bases. The germline V and J ends were trimmed by 6 bases and 6 bases, with 21 bases remaining between them. This CDR3 is built from 15 residues. Germline V gives CDR1 MNHNY, CDR2 SVGAGI (reference sequence).

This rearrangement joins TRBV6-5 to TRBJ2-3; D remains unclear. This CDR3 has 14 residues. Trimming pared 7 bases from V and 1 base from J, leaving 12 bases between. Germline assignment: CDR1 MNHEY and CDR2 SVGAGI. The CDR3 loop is CASNPLLGTDTQYF. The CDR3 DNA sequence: TGTGCCAGCAACCCTCTCCTCGGCACAGATACGCAGTATTTT.

The CDR3 nucleotides are TGTGCCACCTACGCGAAGGACGGTGACACAGATACGCAGTATTTT. Translating gives CATYAKDGDTDTQYF. The chain is built from TRBV6-5 and TRBJ2-3; D unresolved. The CDR3 has 15 residues. Germline CDR1 is MNHEY and CDR2 is SVGAGI. The V end was cut by 10 bases, the J end by 2 bases, with 19 bases between.

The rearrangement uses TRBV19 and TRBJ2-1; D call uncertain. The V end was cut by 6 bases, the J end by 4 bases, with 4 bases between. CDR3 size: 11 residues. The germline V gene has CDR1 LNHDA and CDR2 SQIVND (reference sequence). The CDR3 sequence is CASRYYNEQFF. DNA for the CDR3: TGTGCCAGTAGATATTACAATGAGCAGTTCTTC.

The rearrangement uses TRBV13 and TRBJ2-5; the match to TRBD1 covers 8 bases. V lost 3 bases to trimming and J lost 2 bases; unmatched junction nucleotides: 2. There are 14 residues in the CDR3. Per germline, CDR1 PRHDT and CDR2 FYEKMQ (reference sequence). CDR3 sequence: CASSFDRGQETQYF. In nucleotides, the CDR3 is TGTGCCAGCAGCTTCGACAGGGGACAAGAGACCCAGTACTTC.